The following is a T cell receptor beta chain sequence with its context. These data are taken from a study of blood T cell repertoires in COVID-19. Study-level background: Sites across the United States, Italy and Spain contributed samples from acute and convalescent COVID-19.

CDR1 and CDR2 from the germline V gene are LGHDT and YNNKEL (reference sequence). This CDR3 is 14 amino acids long. V shed 2 bases and J shed 8 bases, with 15 bases lying between them. As processed by the authors: Amplification with reference gene primers provided the estimates of nucleated cell counts. The table came from immunoSEQ multiplex PCR; TCRdb's copy has only in-frame clones and leaves some out. The V and J calls and clone size come from that table; D and trimming were worked out from the DNA. The sample lists approximately 130,000 clones, about four fifths occurring once. Sequenced material: peripheral blood. The rearrangement links TRBV3-1 (or the pseudogene TRBV3-2) to TRBJ1-2, with D unresolved. The receptor comes from an elderly man with acute or convalescent COVID-19. The CDR3 spells CASSQRLILEGYTF. CDR3 DNA: TGTGCCAGCAGCCAACGACTAATCCTGGAGGGCTACACCTTC.